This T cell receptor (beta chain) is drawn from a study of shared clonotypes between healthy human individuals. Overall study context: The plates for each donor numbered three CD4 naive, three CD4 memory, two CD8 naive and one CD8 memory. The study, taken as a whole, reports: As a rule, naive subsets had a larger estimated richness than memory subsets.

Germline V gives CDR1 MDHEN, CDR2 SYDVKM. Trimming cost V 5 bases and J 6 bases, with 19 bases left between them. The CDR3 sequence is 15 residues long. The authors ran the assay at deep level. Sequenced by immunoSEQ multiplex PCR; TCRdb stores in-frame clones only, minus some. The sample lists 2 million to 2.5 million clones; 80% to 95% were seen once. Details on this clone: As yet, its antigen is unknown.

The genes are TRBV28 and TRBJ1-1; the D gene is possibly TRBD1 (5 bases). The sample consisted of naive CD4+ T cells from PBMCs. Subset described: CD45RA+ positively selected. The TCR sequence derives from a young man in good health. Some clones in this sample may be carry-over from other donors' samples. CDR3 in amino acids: CASSPPAGRVAEAFF. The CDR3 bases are TGTGCCAGCAGTCCCCCCGCAGGGCGGGTCGCTGAAGCTTTCTTT.